This T cell receptor (beta chain) was sequenced in a study of cytomegalovirus exposure and HLA in healthy donors. Regarding the study as a whole: A later analysis showed that HLA-associated TCR beta chains had undergone more clonal expansion than equally common others. The CMV antigen specificity of a few CMV-associated chains was confirmed through in vitro analysis. Most observed TCR sequences were rare, whereas some public TCRs were detected in many donors.

Germline-derived CDR1 and CDR2 are MGHRA and YSYEKL. The CDR3 consists of 12 residues. V lost 3 bases to trimming and J lost 11 bases, with 10 bases between them. As for the donors, each was a healthy bone marrow donor. As concerns this clone: What it binds is unknown.

A multiplex PCR was run with 60 Vbeta primers and 13 Jbeta primers. The data were produced by immunoSEQ multiplex PCR, yet TCRdb's version contains in-frame clones alone and is incomplete. The data show about 150,000 clones, about 77% seen once. The chain uses TRBV4-1 and TRBJ2-2, with D possibly being TRBD2 (6 bases). Sequencing was carried out using PBMCs. This TCR was recovered from a male donor in good health and CMV-seronegative. CDR3 in amino acids: CASSHRDLELFF. CDR3 bases: TGCGCCAGCAGCCACCGGGACTTAGAGCTGTTTTTT.